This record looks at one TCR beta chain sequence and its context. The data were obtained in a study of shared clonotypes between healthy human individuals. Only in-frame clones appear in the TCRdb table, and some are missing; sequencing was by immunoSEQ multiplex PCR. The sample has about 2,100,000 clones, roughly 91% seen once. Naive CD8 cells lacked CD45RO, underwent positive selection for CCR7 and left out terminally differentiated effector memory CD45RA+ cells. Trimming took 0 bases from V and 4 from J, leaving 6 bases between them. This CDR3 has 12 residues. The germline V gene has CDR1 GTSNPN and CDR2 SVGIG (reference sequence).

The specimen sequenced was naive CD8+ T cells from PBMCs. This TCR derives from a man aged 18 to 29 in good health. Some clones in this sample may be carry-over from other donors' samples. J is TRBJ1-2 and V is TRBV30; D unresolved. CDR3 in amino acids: CAWSVRLYGYTF. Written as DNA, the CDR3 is TGTGCCTGGAGTGTAAGGCTCTATGGCTACACCTTC.